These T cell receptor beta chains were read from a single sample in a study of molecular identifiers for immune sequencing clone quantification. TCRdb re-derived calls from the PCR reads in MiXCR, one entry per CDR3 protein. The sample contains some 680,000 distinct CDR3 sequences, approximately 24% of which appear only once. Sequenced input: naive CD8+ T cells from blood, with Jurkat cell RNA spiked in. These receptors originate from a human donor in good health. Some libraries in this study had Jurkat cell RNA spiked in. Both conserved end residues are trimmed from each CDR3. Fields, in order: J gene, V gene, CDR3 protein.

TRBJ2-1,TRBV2,ASRGLAESSYNEQF
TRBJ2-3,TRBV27,ASRTRTGGYTDTQY
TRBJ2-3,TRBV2,ASSAGTGTGRY
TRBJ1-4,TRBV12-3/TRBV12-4,ASSSWTGKDEKLF
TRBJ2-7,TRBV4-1,ASSQAGAGYEQY
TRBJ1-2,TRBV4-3,ASSQDGASYNYGYT
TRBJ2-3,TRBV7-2,ASSPCWTGGLDTQY
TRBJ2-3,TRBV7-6,ASSLLAGGLDTQY
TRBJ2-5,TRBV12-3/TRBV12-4,ASSFTRDHQETQY
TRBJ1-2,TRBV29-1,SVPTGKGYT
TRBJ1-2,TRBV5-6,ASSLWRQLKNYGYT
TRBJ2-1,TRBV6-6,ASSYSLLGLAGFNEQF
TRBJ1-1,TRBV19,ASSIGTPGPGMNTEAF
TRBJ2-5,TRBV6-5,ASTSAQETQY
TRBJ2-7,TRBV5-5,ASSWLAGPDEQY
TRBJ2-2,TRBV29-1,SVDGTGSNTGELF
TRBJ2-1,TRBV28,ASSRQGPHNEQF
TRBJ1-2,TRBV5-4,ASSTEDPKRYGYT
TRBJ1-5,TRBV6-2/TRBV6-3,ASSYLPGATIKPQH
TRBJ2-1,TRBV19,ASSIRTDQSSYNEQF
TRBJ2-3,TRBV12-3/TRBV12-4,ASRDTSGNTQY
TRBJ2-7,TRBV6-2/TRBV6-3,ASSRTQDSPYEQY
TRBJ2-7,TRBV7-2,ASSQRTGISEQY